The present entry profiles one T cell receptor beta chain with its context. The antigen is unknown. The CDR3 consists of 20 residues. V lost 5 bases to trimming and J lost 4 bases, with 32 bases between them. Germline V CDR1 and CDR2: SGHTA, FQGNSA. TCRdb used MiXCR to reprocess the 5' RACE reads, holding one entry per CDR3 protein. Here the sample spans 140,000 to 150,000 distinct CDR3 sequences, around 21% being singletons. This entry belongs to a study of T-cell memory formation after mild COVID-19. Study findings and constraints: The appearance of some responding clones in pre-infection memory suggested that cross-reactive memory joined.

The sequenced sample was PBMCs or a T cell subset sorted from them (not recorded which). This TCR was recovered from an adult woman who had mild COVID-19 (a few samples of this study predate the infection). Cell type and time point are not known. The rearrangement links TRBV7-2 to TRBJ2-5, with D tentatively TRBD1 or TRBD2 (6 bases each). CDR3 in DNA: TGTGCCAGCAGCCCATCGGGCCGCACCGGCAAGGGGGGTATCGGAGAGACCCAGTACTTC. Protein sequence: CASSPSGRTGKGGIGETQYF.